This T cell receptor (beta chain) was identified in a study of T-cell reconstitution after alpha-beta-depleted transplantation in children. Study outcomes and limitations: Where alpha-beta T cells came from about two months after transplant was reportedly several hundred expanded graft clones. After one year, T-cell counts and TCRbeta diversity mostly came from new T cells. At day 60, the high TCRbeta diversity found in some patients originated from recipient T cells and thymic progenitors that had survived.

Researchers prepared the TCRbeta library using unique molecular identifiers, the study reports. TCRdb called the PCR reads again in MiXCR, with one record for every CDR3 protein. This sample yields about 16,000 distinct CDR3 sequences, of which about 5% are seen a single time; over 6% belongs to the top ten. This clonotype was counted ten times or more. Antigen: not known. Germline CDR1 is KGHSH and CDR2 is LQKENI. The length of the CDR3 is 14 residues. The germline V and J ends were trimmed by 2 bases and 7 bases, with 11 bases remaining between them. The sample here was PBMCs, taken before TCRalphabeta/CD19-depleted stem cell transplant. This receptor was identified in a boy between 5 and 17 years old with acute lymphoblastic leukemia, due to receive a stem cell transplant. V usage is TRBV18 and J usage is TRBJ1-4, with unresolved D. Written as DNA, the CDR3 is TGTGCCAGCTCACCAGCGAGAGATAGTGAAAAACTGTTTTTT. This codes for CASSPARDSEKLFF.